This TCR beta chain was captured in a study of blood T cells in healthy people across ages. Study outcomes and limitations: Whereas aged donors had fewer naive CD4+ cells, long-lived donors had more of them and higher diversity. Calculation of diversity from one million T cells yielded estimates considered to be underestimates.

Germline lookup yields CDR1 MNHNY and CDR2 SVGAGI (reference sequence). The CDR3 runs 16 residues. J lost 1 base, V lost 6 bases, and 9 bases had no gene match. Roughly 10 milliliters was the volume of peripheral blood drawn from each donor. This clonotype was seen more than once but under ten times. No antigen is known for it. Using a J-beta primer mix together with a sample-barcoded 5' primer, a second PCR was run for about 7 to 12 cycles. MiXCR was run by TCRdb on the 5' RACE reads, yielding one entry per CDR3 protein. Here the sample spans some 1.1 million distinct CDR3 sequences, 30% to 40% being singletons.

The sample comprised blood. This sequence originates from a man aged 18 to 30 in good health. The rearrangement joins TRBV6-6 to TRBJ1-1, with 9 bases lining up with TRBD1. The CDR3 loop is CASRHGTGKGNTEAFF. In DNA, the CDR3 is TGTGCCAGCAGGCATGGGACAGGGAAAGGGAACACTGAAGCTTTCTTT.